This T cell receptor (beta chain) was captured by sequencing in a study of long-term antiretroviral therapy in people with HIV. V shed 3 bases and J 5 bases; nucleotides not matched to a gene: 6. This CDR3 has 15 amino acids. CDR1 and CDR2 (germline): SGHDT, YYEEEE. Remarks on this clone: The antigen remains unidentified.

Without exception, participants with HIV were treated in the United States. Version v3.0 of the immunoSEQ assay ran at survey level. The table came from immunoSEQ multiplex PCR; TCRdb's copy has only in-frame clones and leaves some out. The sample has about 25,000 clones, approximately 86% seen once. Study-wide points: ART adherence, viral resistance and therapy changes went undocumented.

The chain carries TRBV5-6 and TRBJ1-1, with 11 positions matching TRBD1. The TCR comes from a woman in her twenties or thirties with HIV. The source material was unsorted PBMCs, sampled 1.9 years after starting antiretroviral therapy. CDR3 sequence reads: CASSWTGGVGTEAFF. The DNA of the CDR3 is TGTGCCAGCAGCTGGACAGGGGGCGTGGGAACTGAAGCTTTCTTT.